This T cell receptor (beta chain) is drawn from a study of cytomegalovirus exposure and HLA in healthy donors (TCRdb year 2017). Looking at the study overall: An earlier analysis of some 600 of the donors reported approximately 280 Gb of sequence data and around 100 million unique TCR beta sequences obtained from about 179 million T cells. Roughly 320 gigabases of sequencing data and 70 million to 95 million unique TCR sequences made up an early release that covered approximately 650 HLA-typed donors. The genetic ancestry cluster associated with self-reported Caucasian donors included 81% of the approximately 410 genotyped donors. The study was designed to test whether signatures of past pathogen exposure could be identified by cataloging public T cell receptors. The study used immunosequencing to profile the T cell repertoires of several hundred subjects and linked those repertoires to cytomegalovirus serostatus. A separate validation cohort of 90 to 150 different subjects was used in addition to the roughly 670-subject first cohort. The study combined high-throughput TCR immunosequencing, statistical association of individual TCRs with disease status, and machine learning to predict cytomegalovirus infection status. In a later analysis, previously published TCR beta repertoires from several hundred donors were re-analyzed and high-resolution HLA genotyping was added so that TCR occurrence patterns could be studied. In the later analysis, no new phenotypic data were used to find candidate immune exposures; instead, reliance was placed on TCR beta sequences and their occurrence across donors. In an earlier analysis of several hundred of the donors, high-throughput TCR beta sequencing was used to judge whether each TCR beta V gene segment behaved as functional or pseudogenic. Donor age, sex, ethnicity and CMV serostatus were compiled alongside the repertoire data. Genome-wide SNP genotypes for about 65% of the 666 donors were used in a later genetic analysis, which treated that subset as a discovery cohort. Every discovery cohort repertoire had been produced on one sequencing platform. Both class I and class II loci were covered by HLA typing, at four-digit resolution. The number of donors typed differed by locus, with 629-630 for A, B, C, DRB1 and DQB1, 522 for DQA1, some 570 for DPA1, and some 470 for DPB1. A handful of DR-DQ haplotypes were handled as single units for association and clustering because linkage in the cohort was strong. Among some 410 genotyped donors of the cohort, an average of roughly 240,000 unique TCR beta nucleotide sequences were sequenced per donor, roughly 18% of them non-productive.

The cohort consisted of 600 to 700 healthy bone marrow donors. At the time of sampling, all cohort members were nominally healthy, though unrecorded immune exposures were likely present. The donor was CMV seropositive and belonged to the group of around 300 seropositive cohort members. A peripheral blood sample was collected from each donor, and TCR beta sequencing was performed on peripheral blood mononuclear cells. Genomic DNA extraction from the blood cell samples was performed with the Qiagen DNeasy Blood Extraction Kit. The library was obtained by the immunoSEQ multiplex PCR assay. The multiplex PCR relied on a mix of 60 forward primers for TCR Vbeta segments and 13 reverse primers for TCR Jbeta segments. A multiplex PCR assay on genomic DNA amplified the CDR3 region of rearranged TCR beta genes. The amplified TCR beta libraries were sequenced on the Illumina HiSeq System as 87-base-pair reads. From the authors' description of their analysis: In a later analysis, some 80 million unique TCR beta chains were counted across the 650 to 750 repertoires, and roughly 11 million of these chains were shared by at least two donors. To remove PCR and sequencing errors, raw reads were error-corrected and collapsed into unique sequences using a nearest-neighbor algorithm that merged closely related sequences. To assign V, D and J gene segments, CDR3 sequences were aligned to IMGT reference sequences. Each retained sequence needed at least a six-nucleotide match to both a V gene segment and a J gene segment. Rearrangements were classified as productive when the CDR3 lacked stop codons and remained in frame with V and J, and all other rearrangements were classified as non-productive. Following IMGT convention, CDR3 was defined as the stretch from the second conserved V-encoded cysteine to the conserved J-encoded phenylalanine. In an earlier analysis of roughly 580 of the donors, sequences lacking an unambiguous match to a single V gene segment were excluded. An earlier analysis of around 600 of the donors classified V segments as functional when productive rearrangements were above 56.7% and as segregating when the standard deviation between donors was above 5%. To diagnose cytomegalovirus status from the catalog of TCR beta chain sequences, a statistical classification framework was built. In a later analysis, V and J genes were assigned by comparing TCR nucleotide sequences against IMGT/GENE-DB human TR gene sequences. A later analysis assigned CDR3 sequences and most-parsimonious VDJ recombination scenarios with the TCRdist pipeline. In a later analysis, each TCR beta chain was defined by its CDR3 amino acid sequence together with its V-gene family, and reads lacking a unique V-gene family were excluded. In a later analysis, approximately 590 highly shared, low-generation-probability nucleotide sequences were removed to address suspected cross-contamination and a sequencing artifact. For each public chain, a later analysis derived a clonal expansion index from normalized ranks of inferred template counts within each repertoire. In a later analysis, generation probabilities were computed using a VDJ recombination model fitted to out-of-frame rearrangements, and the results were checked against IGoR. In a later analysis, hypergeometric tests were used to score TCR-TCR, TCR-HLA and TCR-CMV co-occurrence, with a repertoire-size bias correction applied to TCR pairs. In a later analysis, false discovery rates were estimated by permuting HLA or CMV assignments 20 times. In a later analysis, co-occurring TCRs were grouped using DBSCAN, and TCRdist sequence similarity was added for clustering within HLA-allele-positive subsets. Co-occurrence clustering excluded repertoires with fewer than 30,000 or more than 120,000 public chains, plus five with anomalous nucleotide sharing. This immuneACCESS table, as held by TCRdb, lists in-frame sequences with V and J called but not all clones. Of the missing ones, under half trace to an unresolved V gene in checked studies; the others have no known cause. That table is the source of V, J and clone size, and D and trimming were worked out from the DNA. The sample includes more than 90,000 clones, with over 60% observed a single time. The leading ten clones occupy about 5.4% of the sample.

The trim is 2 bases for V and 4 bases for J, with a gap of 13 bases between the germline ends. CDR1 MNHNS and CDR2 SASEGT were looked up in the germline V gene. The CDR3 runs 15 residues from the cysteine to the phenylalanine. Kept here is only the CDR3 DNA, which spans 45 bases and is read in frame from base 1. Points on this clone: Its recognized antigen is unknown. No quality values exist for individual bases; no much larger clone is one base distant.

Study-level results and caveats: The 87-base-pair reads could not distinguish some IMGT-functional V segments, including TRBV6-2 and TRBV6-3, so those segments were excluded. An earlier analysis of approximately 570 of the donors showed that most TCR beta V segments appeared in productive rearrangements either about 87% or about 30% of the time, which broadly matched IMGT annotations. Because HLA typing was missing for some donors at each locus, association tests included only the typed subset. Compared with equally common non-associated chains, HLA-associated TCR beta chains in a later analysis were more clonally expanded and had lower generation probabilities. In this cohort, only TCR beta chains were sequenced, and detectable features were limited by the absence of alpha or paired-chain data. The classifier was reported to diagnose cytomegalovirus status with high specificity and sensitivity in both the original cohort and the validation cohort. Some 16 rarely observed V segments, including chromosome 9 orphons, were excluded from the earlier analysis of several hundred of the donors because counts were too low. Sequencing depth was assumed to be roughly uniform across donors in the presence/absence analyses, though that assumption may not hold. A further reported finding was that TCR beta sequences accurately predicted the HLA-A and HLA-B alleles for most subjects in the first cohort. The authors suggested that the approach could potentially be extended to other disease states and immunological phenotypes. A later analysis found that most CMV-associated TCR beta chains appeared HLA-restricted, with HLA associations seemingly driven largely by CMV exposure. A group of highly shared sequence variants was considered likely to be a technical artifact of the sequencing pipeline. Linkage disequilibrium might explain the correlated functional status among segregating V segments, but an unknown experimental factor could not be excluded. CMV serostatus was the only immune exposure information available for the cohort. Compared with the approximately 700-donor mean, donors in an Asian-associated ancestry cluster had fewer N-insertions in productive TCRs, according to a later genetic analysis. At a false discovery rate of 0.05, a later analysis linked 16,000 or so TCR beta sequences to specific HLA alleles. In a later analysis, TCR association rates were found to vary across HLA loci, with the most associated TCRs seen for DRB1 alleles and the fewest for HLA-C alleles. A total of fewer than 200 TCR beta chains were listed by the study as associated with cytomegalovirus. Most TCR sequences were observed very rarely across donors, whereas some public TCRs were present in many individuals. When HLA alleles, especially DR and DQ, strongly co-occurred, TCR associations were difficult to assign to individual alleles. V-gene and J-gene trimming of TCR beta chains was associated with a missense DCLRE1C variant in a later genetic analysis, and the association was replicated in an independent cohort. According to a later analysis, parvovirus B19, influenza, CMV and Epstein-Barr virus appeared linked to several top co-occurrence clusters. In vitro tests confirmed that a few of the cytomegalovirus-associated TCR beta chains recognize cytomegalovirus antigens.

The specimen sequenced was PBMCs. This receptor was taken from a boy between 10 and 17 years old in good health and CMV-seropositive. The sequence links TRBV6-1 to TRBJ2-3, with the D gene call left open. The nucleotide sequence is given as TGTGCCAGCAGTGAACTACAGACATCCTCAGATACGCAGTATTTT. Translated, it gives CASSELQTSSDTQYF.